This T cell receptor beta chain was retrieved from a study of blood T cell repertoires in COVID-19. Study-level information: The United States, Italy and Spain provided the acute and convalescent COVID-19 samples. PBMCs, B-cell-depleted T cells, or T cells were the source of the cDNA or gDNA that made up the material.

This CDR3 is built from 14 residues. Germline V lookup: CDR1 MNHEY, CDR2 SVGAGI. The V end was cut by 9 bases, the J end by 7 bases, with 18 bases between. In the original processing: Estimated nucleated cell counts came from reference gene primer amplification. Assay used: immunoSEQ multiplex PCR; TCRdb lists only in-frame clones, some missing. That table is the source of V, J and clone size, and D and trimming were worked out from the DNA. Of 70,000 to 95,000 clones in the sample, roughly 89% were seen once. This clone was counted a single time. The chain joins TRBV6-5 to TRBJ1-4; a weak D match, TRBD1 (5 bases). Sequencing was done on a sample of peripheral blood. The sequence derives from a man in his 70s with active or convalescent COVID-19. CDR3 DNA sequence: TGTGCCAGTGCCACGGGAGGGGAGGGTGAAAAACTGTTTTTT. Encoded protein: CASATGGEGEKLFF.